This T cell receptor beta chain came from a study of early T cells in non-severe SARS-CoV-2 infection. Across the study: The authors sequenced bulk RNA from unsorted whole blood, leaving chains unpaired. Overall study results and limits: Anti-spike CD8 responses were favored in VDJdb matching, and private and CD4 specificities were missed.

The germline V gene has CDR1 SGHNT and CDR2 YYREEE (reference sequence). The CDR3 is 16 amino acids. Trimming removed 0 bases at V and 6 bases at J, with 19 bases between. By sample share, this clonotype is medium-sized. The antigen remains unidentified. Researchers tagged individual cDNA molecules with unique molecular identifiers. Via MiXCR, TCRdb re-called the 5' RACE reads, giving one row per CDR3 protein. In the table there are 15,000 to 20,000 distinct CDR3 sequences, 4% to 5.5% of which are singletons. Sequenced input: whole blood. The clonotype comes from an adult who was a healthcare worker with PCR-confirmed SARS-CoV-2 infection or an uninfected control (not recorded which). The gene calls are TRBV5-4 and TRBJ2-7; D call uncertain. The CDR3 is CASSLGRHAASGEQYF. The CDR3 bases are TGTGCCAGCAGCTTGGGGCGCCACGCCGCATCGGGCGAGCAGTACTTC.